This TCR beta chain is from a study of identical twins. V was cut by 6 bases and J by 4 bases, with 10 bases left in between. The CDR3 totals 13 residues. Germline V gives CDR1 SNHLY, CDR2 FYNNEI. The study, taken as a whole, reports: Within beta out-of-frame sequences, the excess sharing observed between twins was weaker. Fewer insertions characterized abundant cord blood beta clonotypes, whereas memory repertoires showed none.

TCRdb re-called the 5' RACE reads through MiXCR, storing one row per CDR3 protein. Of 200,000 to 250,000 distinct CDR3 sequences detected, 6.5% to 8.5% appear once; the ten largest clones hold about 1.8%. There are a few counts of this clonotype. The antigen is unknown. The same sample was also studied in work on yellow fever vaccine responses in identical twins. From that paper: After vaccination, twins' T cell response reportedly seemed partly convergent, partly personalized.

The clonotype originates from a woman aged 18-35 years in good health. The chain recombines TRBV2 with TRBJ2-1; no reliable D call. The material sequenced was memory (CD45RO+) T cells sorted from blood. Here the CDR3 reads CASRDGSYNEQFF. The DNA for the CDR3 is TGTGCCAGCAGAGACGGCAGTTACAATGAGCAGTTCTTC.